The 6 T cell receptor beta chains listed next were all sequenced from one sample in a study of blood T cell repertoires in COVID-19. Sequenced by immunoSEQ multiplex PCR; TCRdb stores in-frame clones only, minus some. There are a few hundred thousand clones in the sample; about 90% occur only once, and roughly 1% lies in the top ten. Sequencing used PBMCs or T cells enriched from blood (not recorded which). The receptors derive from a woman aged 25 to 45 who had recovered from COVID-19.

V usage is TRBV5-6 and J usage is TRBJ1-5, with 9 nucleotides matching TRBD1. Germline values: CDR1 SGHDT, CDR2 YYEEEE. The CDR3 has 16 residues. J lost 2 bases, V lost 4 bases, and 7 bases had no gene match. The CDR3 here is CASSLSRDRGNQPQHF. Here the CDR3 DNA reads TGTGCCAGCAGCCTGTCCCGGGACAGGGGCAATCAGCCCCAGCATTTT.

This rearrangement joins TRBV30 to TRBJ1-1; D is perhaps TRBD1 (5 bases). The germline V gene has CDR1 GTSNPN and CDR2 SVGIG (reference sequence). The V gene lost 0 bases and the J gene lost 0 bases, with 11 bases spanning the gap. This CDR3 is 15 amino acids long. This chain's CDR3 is CAWSVRTRMNTEAFF. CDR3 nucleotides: TGTGCCTGGAGTGTCCGGACAAGAATGAACACTGAAGCTTTCTTT. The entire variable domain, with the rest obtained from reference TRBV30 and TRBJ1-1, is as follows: SQTIHQWPATLVQPVGSPLSLECTVEGTSNPNLYWYRQAAGRGLQLLFYSVGIGQISSEVPQNLSASRPQDRQFILSSKKLLLSDSGFYLCAWSVRTRMNTEAFFGQGTRLTVV.

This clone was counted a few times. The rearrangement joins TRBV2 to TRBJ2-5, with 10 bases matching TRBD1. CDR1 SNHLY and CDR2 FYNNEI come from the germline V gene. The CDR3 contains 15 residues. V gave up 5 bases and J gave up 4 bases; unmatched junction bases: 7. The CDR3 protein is CASSYRDRGGETQYF. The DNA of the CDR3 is TGTGCCAGCAGTTACCGGGACAGGGGAGGAGAGACCCAGTACTTC.

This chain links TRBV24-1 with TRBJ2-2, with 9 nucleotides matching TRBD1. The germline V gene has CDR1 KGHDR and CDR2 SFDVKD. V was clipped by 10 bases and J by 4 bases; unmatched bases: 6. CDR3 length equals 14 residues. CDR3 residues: CATRGTGITGELFF. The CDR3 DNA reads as TGTGCCACTAGGGGGACAGGGATCACCGGGGAGCTGTTTTTT.

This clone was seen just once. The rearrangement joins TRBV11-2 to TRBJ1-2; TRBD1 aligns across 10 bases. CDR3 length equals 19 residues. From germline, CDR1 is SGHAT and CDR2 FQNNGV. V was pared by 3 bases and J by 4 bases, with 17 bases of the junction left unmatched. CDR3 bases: TGTGCCAGCAGCTTCGCCGGGACAGGGGCCCTCAAGGGGGTCTATGGCTACACCTTC. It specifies CASSFAGTGALKGVYGYTF. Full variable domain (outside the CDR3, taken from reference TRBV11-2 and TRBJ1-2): EAGVAQSPRYKIIEKRQSVAFWCNPISGHATLYWYQQILGQGPKLLIQFQNNGVVDDSQLPKDRFSAERLKGVDSTLKIQPAKLEDSAVYLCASSFAGTGALKGVYGYTFGSGTRLTVV.

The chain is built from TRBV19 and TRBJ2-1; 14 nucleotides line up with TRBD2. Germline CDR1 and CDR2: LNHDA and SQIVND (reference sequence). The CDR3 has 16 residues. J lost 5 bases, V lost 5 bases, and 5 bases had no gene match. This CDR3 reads CASSPRLAGGDNEQFF. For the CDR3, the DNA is TGTGCCAGTAGTCCCCGACTAGCGGGGGGGGACAATGAGCAGTTCTTC.